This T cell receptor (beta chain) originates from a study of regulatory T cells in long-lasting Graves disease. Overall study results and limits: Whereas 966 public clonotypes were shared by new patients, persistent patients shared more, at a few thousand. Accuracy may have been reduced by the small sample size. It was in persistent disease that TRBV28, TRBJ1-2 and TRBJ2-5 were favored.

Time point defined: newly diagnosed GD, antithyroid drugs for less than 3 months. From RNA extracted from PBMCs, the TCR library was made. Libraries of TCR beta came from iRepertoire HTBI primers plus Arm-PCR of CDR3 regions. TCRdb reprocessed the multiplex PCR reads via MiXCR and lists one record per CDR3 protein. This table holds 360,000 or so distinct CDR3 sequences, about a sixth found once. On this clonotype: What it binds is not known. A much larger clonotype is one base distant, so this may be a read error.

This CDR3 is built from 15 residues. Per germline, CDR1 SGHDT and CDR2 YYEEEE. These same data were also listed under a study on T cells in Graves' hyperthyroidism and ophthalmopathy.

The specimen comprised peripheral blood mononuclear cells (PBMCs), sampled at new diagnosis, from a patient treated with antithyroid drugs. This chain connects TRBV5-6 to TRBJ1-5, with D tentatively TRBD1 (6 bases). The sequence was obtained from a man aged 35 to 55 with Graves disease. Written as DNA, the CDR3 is TGTGCCGGCAGCTTGGGAACAGGGAGCAATCAGCCCCAGCATTTT. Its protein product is CAGSLGTGSNQPQHF.